This T cell receptor beta chain was captured by sequencing in a study of identical twins. This clonotype was seen at least ten times. The CDR3 sequence is 17 residues long. The V gene lost 6 bases and the J gene lost 3 bases, with 20 bases spanning the gap. Via MiXCR, TCRdb re-called the 5' RACE reads, giving one row per CDR3 protein. This sample carries 650,000 to 800,000 distinct CDR3 sequences, 8.5% to 9% of them seen once, and the ten largest clones take 0.8% to 1%. These records were also assigned to another study, of yellow fever vaccine responses in identical twins.

The rearrangement uses TRBV12-3 or TRBV12-4 and TRBJ2-2; D perhaps matches TRBD1 (6 bases). Input material: PBMCs. The receptor was isolated from a woman between 18 and 29 years old in good health. As DNA, the CDR3 is TGTGCCAGCAGCTTGACGACAGGCCTAACCTACACCGGGGAGCTGTTTTTT. Translation: CASSLTTGLTYTGELFF.